This T cell receptor (beta chain) was identified during a study of cytomegalovirus exposure and HLA in healthy donors. V lost 5 bases and J lost 5; bases outside the gene matches: 7. This CDR3 has 15 amino acids. Germline values: CDR1 SGHTA, CDR2 FQGTGA. This PCR relied on a set of 60 Vbeta primers and 13 Jbeta primers. Clones were sequenced by immunoSEQ multiplex PCR, and TCRdb holds only the in-frame ones, with some missing. The profile shows roughly 160,000 clones, more than 65% of them singletons. The sequence was obtained from a man aged 25 to 40 in good health and CMV-seronegative. Specimen: PBMCs. The chain uses TRBV7-3 and TRBJ1-1, with 11 bases aligning to TRBD1. DNA for the CDR3: TGTGCCAGCAGCCCGGACAGGGGGCGAGGGACTGAAGCTTTCTTT. This encodes CASSPDRGRGTEAFF. The whole variable domain, remainder taken from reference TRBV7-3 and TRBJ1-1, is GAGVSQTPSNKVTEKGKYVELRCDPISGHTALYWYRQSLGQGPEFLIYFQGTGAADDSGLPNDRFFAVRPEGSVSTLKIQRTERGDSAVYLCASSPDRGRGTEAFFGQGTRLTVV.